This entry concerns a single T cell receptor (beta chain). Antigen unknown. Germline loops: CDR1 MGHDK, CDR2 SYGVNS. J was trimmed by 4 bases and V by 4 bases; bases with no gene match: 4. CDR3 length equals 15 residues. Clones were read by immunoSEQ multiplex PCR, and TCRdb kept only the in-frame ones, dropping some. The table includes some 42,000 clones, around 85% detected once. This record comes from a study of a mutant IDH1 vaccine in newly diagnosed glioma. At the level of the study: Of the patients given treatment, about 62% were male and approximately 40% were female, and a mean age of approximately 37 years was recorded. Earlier care involved radiotherapy, temozolomide, or both, and the majority received both.

The time point here: week 5, during vaccination. Every vaccine dose comprised 300 ug of mutant IDH1 20-mer peptide plus topical imiquimod. Specimen: PBMCs, collected from a glioma patient whose treatment included an IDH1 peptide vaccine. This TCR came from a man aged 40-50 years with glioma. The chain is built from TRBV25-1 and TRBJ2-1; 10 bases fit TRBD2. The CDR3 loop is CASSARTSGYNEQFF. The CDR3 DNA is TGTGCCAGCAGTGCGAGGACTAGCGGTTACAATGAGCAGTTCTTC.